Presented here are 31 T cell receptor beta chains from one specimen sequenced in a study of blood T cell repertoires in COVID-19. The data were produced by immunoSEQ multiplex PCR, yet TCRdb's version contains in-frame clones alone and is incomplete. The table records about 110,000 clones, 88% of them present only once. Source material: peripheral blood. These receptor sequences come from a human donor in a cohort sampled during active COVID-19.

This sequence joins TRBV6-5 and TRBJ2-7; TRBD1 matches 9 bases. Germline V CDR1 and CDR2: MNHEY, SVGAGI. The V and J ends lost 8 bases and 3 bases, in that order; junction bases with no gene match: 5. This CDR3 is built from 13 residues. The CDR3 coding sequence is TGTGCCAGCCACCTGGGACAGGGCTACGAGCAGTACTTC. It encodes CASHLGQGYEQYF.

The V and J genes are TRBV7-3 and TRBJ2-3, with 8 bases aligning to TRBD2. The CDR3 length is 16 residues. V was pared by 5 bases and J by 1 base, with 8 bases of the junction left unmatched. CDR1 is SGHTA, CDR2 FQGTGA, per germline. CDR3 DNA sequence: TGTGCCAGCAGCCCTGGCTGGCGGGGGGGCACAGATACGCAGTATTTT. It specifies CASSPGWRGGTDTQYF.

The rearrangement uses TRBV5-1 and TRBJ2-7; D is perhaps TRBD1 (6 bases). V was clipped by 4 bases and J by 3 bases, with 14 bases between them. CDR3 length: 14 residues. The germline gives CDR1 SGHRS, CDR2 YFSETQ. Here the CDR3 reads CASSEDRFYYEQYF. Written as DNA, the CDR3 is TGCGCCAGCAGCGAGGACAGATTCTACTACGAGCAGTACTTC.

The CDR3 coding sequence is TGTGCCAGCAGCTTGGACAGGGAGATCCCCCTCTATGGCTACACCTTC. The encoded protein is CASSLDREIPLYGYTF. This sequence joins TRBV5-6 and TRBJ1-2; perhaps TRBD1 as D (6 bases). Germline values: CDR1 SGHDT, CDR2 YYEEEE. This CDR3 has 16 amino acids. V shed 0 bases and J shed 4 bases, with 16 bases lying between them. Full variable domain (rest looked up from reference TRBV5-6 and TRBJ1-2): DAGVTQSPTHLIKTRGQQVTLRCSPKSGHDTVSWYQQALGQGPQFIFQYYEEEERQRGNFPDRFSGHQFPNYSSELNVNALLLGDSALYLCASSLDREIPLYGYTFGSGTRLTVV.

The chain combines TRBV15 with TRBJ2-7; 9 nucleotides match TRBD1. With 5 bases clipped from V and 2 bases from J, the junction kept 7 bases outside the gene matches. This CDR3 is 15 amino acids long. Germline V gene sequence: CDR1 LNHNV, CDR2 YYDKDF (reference sequence). The CDR3 loop reads CATSPRTGETYEQYF. The CDR3 DNA follows: TGTGCCACCAGCCCTAGGACAGGGGAAACCTACGAGCAGTACTTC.

The chain has TRBV7-9 and TRBJ1-2; D ambiguous. V was shortened by 4 bases and J by 6 bases, with 9 bases between the two germline ends. Germline V gene lookup returns CDR1 SEHNR and CDR2 FQNEAQ (reference sequence). This CDR3 is 12 amino acids long. The chain's CDR3 is CASSSLLHGYTF. For the CDR3, the DNA is TGTGCCAGCAGCTCCCTTCTTCATGGCTACACCTTC.

This clone was recorded a few times. This chain links TRBV7-9 with TRBJ1-2; 9 nucleotides line up with TRBD1. The V gene's germline CDR1 is SEHNR and CDR2 FQNEAQ (reference sequence). V lost 0 bases, J lost 4 bases, and 6 bases stayed unmatched. The CDR3 is 16 amino acids. CDR3 protein: CASSLALGDRVYGYTF. CDR3 nucleotide sequence: TGTGCCAGCAGCTTAGCGCTAGGGGACAGGGTCTATGGCTACACCTTC.

V gene TRBV29-1 combines with J gene TRBJ1-1; D uncertain. From germline, CDR1 is SQVTM and CDR2 ANQGSEA. The CDR3 covers 13 residues. Trimming shortened V by 7 bases and J by 0 bases, and 12 bases separated the two germline ends. CDR3 protein: CSAIRDMNTEAFF. CDR3 bases: TGCAGCGCTATCAGAGACATGAACACTGAAGCTTTCTTT.

This clone was observed a single time. The rearrangement uses TRBV7-9 and TRBJ2-1; 8 bases map to TRBD1. This CDR3 comprises 14 residues. CDR1 is SEHNR and CDR2 is FQNEAQ in the germline V gene (reference sequence). Unmatched junction bases numbered 4, after V lost 4 bases and J lost 5 bases. The CDR3 loop reads CASSSWTGNNEQFF. The CDR3 nucleotides read TGTGCCAGCAGCTCCTGGACAGGGAACAATGAGCAGTTCTTC.

The genes are TRBV7-6 and TRBJ2-7, with 10 nucleotides matching TRBD2. Per the germline V gene, CDR1 is SGHVS and CDR2 is FNYEAQ. J lost 0 bases, V lost 5 bases, and 7 bases had no gene match. The CDR3 covers 16 residues. The CDR3 coding sequence is TGTGCCAGCAGCCCGGGCACTAGCGGGACCTCCTACGAGCAGTACTTC. Its protein is CASSPGTSGTSYEQYF.

The chain recombines TRBV7-9 with TRBJ2-7; a weak D match, TRBD1 (6 bases). CDR3 length equals 13 residues. CDR1 is SEHNR and CDR2 is FQNEAQ in the germline V gene (reference sequence). Between the trimmed V and J ends, which lost 5 bases and 5 bases, there was a span of 13 bases. CDR3 in DNA: TGTGCCAGCAGCCCCGCCGGGACAAACGAGCAGTACTTC. Encoded protein: CASSPAGTNEQYF.

This clone has more than one count but fewer than ten. The J gene is TRBJ1-3, the V gene TRBV5-1, with 8 nucleotides matching TRBD1. Germline trimming cut 0 bases from V and 2 bases from J; bases unmatched to any gene: 7. The CDR3 sequence is 17 residues long. CDR1 is SGHRS and CDR2 is YFSETQ in the germline V gene. The CDR3 sequence is CASSLASGQATGNTIYF. DNA for the CDR3: TGCGCCAGCAGCTTGGCCTCGGGACAGGCAACTGGAAACACCATATATTTT. The variable domain in full, completed from reference TRBV5-1 and TRBJ1-3, reads KAGVTQTPRYLIKTRGQQVTLSCSPISGHRSVSWYQQTPGQGLQFLFEYFSETQRNKGNFPGRFSGRQFSNSRSEMNVSTLELGDSALYLCASSLASGQATGNTIYFGEGSWLTVV.

This rearrangement joins TRBV18 to TRBJ1-1; D might be TRBD1 (6 bases). V lost 5 bases and J 6 bases, leaving 16 bases between the germline ends. Germline V lookup: CDR1 KGHSH, CDR2 LQKENI. This CDR3 comprises 14 residues. The CDR3 DNA reads as TGTGCCAGCTCAGTCGGACAGCTTGGAGCTGAAGCTTTCTTT. The encoded protein is CASSVGQLGAEAFF.

V usage is TRBV6-5 and J usage is TRBJ2-7; tentatively, D is TRBD1 (6 bases). The CDR3 contains 14 residues. Trimming removed 6 bases from V and 4 bases from J, with 16 bases in between. From germline, CDR1 is MNHEY and CDR2 SVGAGI. The CDR3 region is CASSSGQVRYEQYF. The CDR3 region has the DNA TGTGCCAGCAGCTCGGGACAAGTAAGGTACGAGCAGTACTTC.

This chain links TRBV5-1 with TRBJ2-7; 12 bases match TRBD1. Germline-derived CDR1 and CDR2 are SGHRS and YFSETQ. There are 15 residues in the CDR3. V shed 4 bases and J 5 bases; nucleotides not matched to a gene: 7. The CDR3: CASSLGGQGAHEQYF. CDR3 coding DNA: TGCGCCAGCAGCCTGGGGGGACAGGGGGCCCACGAGCAGTACTTC.

The chain employs TRBV7-9 and TRBJ2-1; a possible D gene is TRBD2 (5 bases). The CDR3 is 15 residues long. The germline V and J ends were trimmed by 5 bases and 1 base, with 12 bases remaining between them. The germline V gene encodes CDR1 SEHNR and CDR2 FQNEAQ (reference sequence). CDR3 in amino acids: CASSPHTGSYNEQFF. The CDR3 DNA reads TGTGCCAGCAGCCCACATACGGGGTCCTACAATGAGCAGTTCTTC.

The J gene is TRBJ2-2, the V gene TRBV5-6, with a weak D call TRBD1 (5 bases). This CDR3 is built from 15 residues. Between the trimmed V and J ends, which lost 4 bases and 6 bases, there was a span of 16 bases. Germline CDR1 is SGHDT and CDR2 is YYEEEE. CDR3 bases: TGTGCCAGCAGCGCCAGGGATGGGTTGGCCGGGGAGCTGTTTTTT. Its translation: CASSARDGLAGELFF.

The gene calls are TRBV28 and TRBJ2-7; 7 nucleotides match TRBD2. The CDR3 length is 20 residues. V shed 2 bases, J shed 2 bases, and the junction held 21 bases outside the gene matches. Germline V CDR1 and CDR2: MDHEN, SYDVKM. CDR3 sequence reads: CASSLPRVSGEYKGAYEQYF. CDR3 sequence (DNA): TGTGCCAGCAGTTTACCCCGGGTGAGCGGGGAATATAAAGGGGCCTACGAGCAGTACTTC.

This clone was detected only once. Other DNA sequences in the sample encode the same CDR3. The CDR3 reads CASSRDSSYEQYF. Here the CDR3 DNA reads TGTGCCAGCAGCCGGGACAGCTCCTACGAGCAGTACTTC. V gene TRBV27 combines with J gene TRBJ2-7; TRBD1 matches 7 bases. The V and J ends lost 6 bases and 0 bases, in that order; junction bases with no gene match: 2. The CDR3 is 13 residues long. Germline V gene data show CDR1 as MNHEY and CDR2 as SMNVEV (reference sequence).

To note about this clone: Germline and junction disagree at one end, which may indicate a read error. The chain recombines TRBV5-5 with TRBJ1-4, with 8 nucleotides matching TRBD1. The CDR3 contains 15 residues. Germline V lookup: CDR1 SGHKS, CDR2 YYEKEE (reference sequence). CDR3 sequence: CASGFGDRTGEKLFF. The CDR3 DNA is TGTGCCAGCGGCTTTGGGGACAGGACAGGCGAAAAACTGTTTTTT.

The genes are TRBV29-1 and TRBJ1-1; D is undetermined. From germline, CDR1 is SQVTM and CDR2 ANQGSEA. Trimming removed 4 bases at V and 1 base at J, with 10 bases between. The length of the CDR3 is 13 residues. The CDR3 sequence is CSVGSRRNTEAFF. Written as DNA, the CDR3 is TGCAGCGTTGGCTCTCGCAGGAACACTGAAGCTTTCTTT.

This chain uses TRBV18 with TRBJ1-4; D gene uncertain. The CDR3 extends over 13 amino acids. Trimming removed 2 bases from V and 7 bases from J, with 8 bases in between. CDR1 KGHSH and CDR2 LQKENI come from the germline V gene. The CDR3 protein is CASSPGAGEKLFF. DNA for the CDR3: TGTGCCAGCTCACCAGGTGCGGGTGAAAAACTGTTTTTT.

The chain combines TRBV9 with TRBJ1-4; TRBD1 might be the D (6 bases). Germline V CDR1 and CDR2: SGDLS, YYNGEE. V was cut by 3 bases and J by 2 bases, with 17 bases left in between. The CDR3 totals 17 residues. CDR3 sequence (DNA): TGTGCCAGCAGCGGGGGGGGCACAGGGAGGACTAATGAAAAACTGTTTTTT. It specifies CASSGGGTGRTNEKLFF.

The gene calls are TRBV9 and TRBJ2-5; 7 nucleotides agree with TRBD2. Germline V CDR1 and CDR2: SGDLS, YYNGEE. The CDR3 is 15 amino acids. V shed 6 bases and J 2 bases; nucleotides not matched to a gene: 10. The CDR3 region has the DNA TGTGCCAGCAATTCGGGAGGAATATCACAAGAGACCCAGTACTTC. Translation: CASNSGGISQETQYF.

The chain recombines TRBV7-9 with TRBJ2-5; D is perhaps TRBD2 (6 bases). V gave up 4 bases and J gave up 4 bases, with 16 bases separating them. The germline CDR1 and CDR2 sequences are SEHNR and FQNEAQ (reference sequence). The CDR3 runs to 15 residues. The CDR3 sequence: CASSSGEGRGETQYF. DNA for the CDR3: TGTGCCAGCAGCTCGGGAGAAGGTCGGGGAGAGACCCAGTACTTC.

The chain carries TRBV7-3 and TRBJ2-1; D may be TRBD1 (5 bases). The CDR3 extends over 13 amino acids. Germline-derived CDR1 and CDR2 are SGHTA and FQGTGA. V was cut by 4 bases and J by 4 bases, with 8 bases left in between. The CDR3 protein is CASSWGIYNEQFF. Here the CDR3 DNA reads TGTGCCAGCAGCTGGGGCATATACAATGAGCAGTTCTTC.

This rearrangement joins TRBV9 to TRBJ2-1; a possible D gene is TRBD2 (6 bases). The CDR3 totals 16 residues. Germline CDR1 reads SGDLS; CDR2 reads YYNGEE. V dropped 0 bases and J dropped 3 bases, with 13 bases sitting between them. The CDR3 DNA is TGTGCCAGCAGCGTAGCTACGCTAGCGTTCTACAATGAGCAGTTCTTC. Protein: CASSVATLAFYNEQFF.

This sequence joins TRBV7-9 and TRBJ2-3, with D tentatively TRBD2 (5 bases). Germline lookup yields CDR1 SEHNR and CDR2 FQNEAQ (reference sequence). The CDR3 is 13 residues long. The V gene lost 5 bases and the J gene lost 1 base, with 7 bases spanning the gap. The CDR3 DNA follows: TGTGCCAGCAGCGGGCGGGGCACAGATACGCAGTATTTT. This sequence encodes CASSGRGTDTQYF. Together with reference TRBV7-9 and TRBJ2-3, the CDR3 gives the full variable domain: DTGVSQNPRHKITKRGQNVTFRCDPISEHNRLYWYRQTLGQGPEFLTYFQNEAQLEKSRLLSDRFSAERPKGSFSTLEIQRTEQGDSAMYLCASSGRGTDTQYFGPGTRLTVL.

The V call is TRBV18, the J call TRBJ1-2, with 8 bases fitting TRBD1. The length of the CDR3 is 13 residues. The trim removed 3 bases at V and 6 bases at J, leaving 3 bases unmatched. Germline lookup yields CDR1 KGHSH and CDR2 LQKENI. The CDR3 sequence is CASSPTGENGYTF. In nucleotides, the CDR3 is TGTGCCAGCTCACCGACAGGGGAGAATGGCTACACCTTC.

The rearrangement uses TRBV19 and TRBJ2-7, with D uncertain. The CDR3 runs 14 residues. The germline V and J ends were trimmed by 3 bases and 1 base, with 10 bases remaining between them. CDR1 and CDR2 (germline): LNHDA, SQIVND (reference sequence). CDR3 bases: TGTGCCAGTAGTATCGCAGGAACTTCCTACGAGCAGTACTTC. The encoded protein is CASSIAGTSYEQYF. Full variable domain (missing parts from reference TRBV19 and TRBJ2-7): DGGITQSPKYLFRKEGQNVTLSCEQNLNHDAMYWYRQDPGQGLRLIYYSQIVNDFQKGDIAEGYSVSREKKESFPLTVTSAQKNPTAFYLCASSIAGTSYEQYFGPGTRLTVT.

The V call is TRBV6-5, the J call TRBJ2-7; 7 bases line up with TRBD2. Germline trimming cut 2 bases from V and 3 bases from J; bases unmatched to any gene: 4. The length of the CDR3 is 14 residues. Germline CDR1 reads MNHEY; CDR2 reads SVGAGI. CDR3 amino acids: CASSYRGGLYEQYF. The CDR3 region has the DNA TGTGCCAGCAGTTACCGCGGGGGACTCTACGAGCAGTACTTC.